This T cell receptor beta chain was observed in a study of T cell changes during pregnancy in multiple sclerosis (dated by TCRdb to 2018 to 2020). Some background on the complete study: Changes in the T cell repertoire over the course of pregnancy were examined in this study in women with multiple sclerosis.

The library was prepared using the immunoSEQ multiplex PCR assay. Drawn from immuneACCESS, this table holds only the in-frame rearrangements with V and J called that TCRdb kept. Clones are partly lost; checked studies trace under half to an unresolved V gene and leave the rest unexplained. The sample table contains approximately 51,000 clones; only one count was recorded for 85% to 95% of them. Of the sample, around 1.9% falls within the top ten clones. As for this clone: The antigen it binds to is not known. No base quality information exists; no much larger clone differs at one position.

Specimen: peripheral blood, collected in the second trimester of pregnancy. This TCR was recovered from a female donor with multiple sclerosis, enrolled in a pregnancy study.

In nucleotide form, the sequence is TGTGCCAGCAGCTTAGCTGCGGGCGCCTACGAGCAGTACTTC. The translation is CASSLAAGAYEQYF. This chain joins TRBV7-2 to TRBJ2-7, and TRBD2 may be the D gene, going by 5 matching bases. Looking up the germline V gene yields CDR1 SGHTA and CDR2 FQGNSA. Cut back by 0 bases and 2 bases, the V and J ends lie 8 bases apart. The CDR3 starts with the cysteine, ends with the phenylalanine, and has 14 residues. The sequence is cut down to CDR3 DNA, 42 bases in frame from base 1.